The 2 T cell receptor beta chains listed next were all sequenced from one sample in a study of blood T cell repertoires in COVID-19 (dated by TCRdb to the early 2020s). The method was the immunoSEQ multiplex PCR assay. Here the immuneACCESS table is served through TCRdb, limited to in-frame sequences with V and J called. Missing clones are a known gap in these copies; in checked studies unresolved V genes cover under half, and the rest lacks a known reason. For this sample there are approximately 130,000 clones; around 85% appear just once. The ten largest clones take up around 4.1% of the sample. Sequencing was done on a sample of peripheral blood. Source of these receptors: a human donor in a cohort sampled during active COVID-19.

The CDR3, as DNA: TGTGCCAGCAGCTTCGGGACTAGCGGGGGGGGTTTCTCCTACGAGCAGTACTTC. It is translated as CASSFGTSGGGFSYEQYF. This chain joins TRBV7-8 and TRBJ2-7, with 16 positions matching TRBD2. The CDR3 is made up of 18 amino acids. The trim removed 3 bases at V and 0 bases at J, leaving 5 bases unmatched. The germline gives CDR1 SGHVS, CDR2 FQNEAQ.

This chain uses TRBV5-5 with TRBJ1-1; the match to TRBD1 covers 7 bases. Trimming cost V 4 bases and J 3 bases; bases outside gene matches: 6. Germline V CDR1 and CDR2: SGHKS, YYEKEE (reference sequence). The CDR3 contains 14 residues. DNA for the CDR3: TGTGCCAGCAGCCCCAGGGGGGATGACACTGAAGCTTTCTTT. The encoded protein is CASSPRGDDTEAFF. Combining the CDR3 with reference TRBV5-5 and TRBJ1-1 gives the whole variable domain DAGVTQSPTHLIKTRGQQVTLRCSPISGHKSVSWYQQVLGQGPQFIFQYYEKEERGRGNFPDRFSARQFPNYSSELNVNALLLGDSALYLCASSPRGDDTEAFFGQGTRLTVV.